The 26 T cell receptor beta chains reported below all come from one sample, sequenced in a study of blood T cell repertoires in COVID-19. Clones were sequenced by immunoSEQ multiplex PCR, and TCRdb holds only the in-frame ones, with some missing. The sample contains about 210,000 clones, around four fifths of which appear only once. The sample was peripheral blood. These receptors were taken from a woman in her fifties or sixties with acute or convalescent COVID-19.

The J gene is TRBJ2-5, the V gene TRBV6-1, with 8 bases lining up with TRBD2. This CDR3 is built from 15 residues. The germline V gene has CDR1 MNHNS and CDR2 SASEGT. V lost 2 bases to trimming and J lost 4 bases; unmatched junction nucleotides: 6. Written as DNA, the CDR3 is TGTGCCAGCAGTGAATCAGCGGGAGTGGGAGAGACCCAGTACTTC. Translation gives CASSESAGVGETQYF.

This CDR3 reads CASSFGQGSGNTIYF. The CDR3 coding sequence is TGTGCCAGCAGCTTCGGACAGGGCTCTGGAAACACCATATATTTT. V and J are TRBV7-2 and TRBJ1-3; 8 bases match TRBD1. J was trimmed by 0 bases and V by 3 bases; bases with no gene match: 1. CDR1 is SGHTA, CDR2 FQGNSA, per germline. This CDR3 spans 15 amino acids.

This clone has just one count. This rearrangement joins TRBV24-1 to TRBJ2-2; 11 bases map to TRBD1. Germline trimming cut 4 bases from V and 2 bases from J; bases unmatched to any gene: 2. The germline CDR1 and CDR2 sequences are KGHDR and SFDVKD. The CDR3 runs 16 residues. The CDR3 DNA sequence: TGTGCCACCAGTGAGGACAGGGGGCTCAACACCGGGGAGCTGTTTTTT. This encodes CATSEDRGLNTGELFF.

CDR3 nucleotides: TGTGCCACCAGCAGGGGAGCGGGAGTCAGCCAAGAGACCCAGTACTTC. Translation: CATSRGAGVSQETQYF. The chain employs TRBV15 and TRBJ2-5, with TRBD2 matching 8 bases. V lost 3 bases and J lost 1; bases outside the gene matches: 7. Germline V gene lookup returns CDR1 LNHNV and CDR2 YYDKDF (reference sequence). This CDR3 contains 16 residues.

V is TRBV7-9 and J is TRBJ2-3; the match to TRBD2 covers 13 bases. Germline-derived CDR1 and CDR2 are SEHNR and FQNEAQ (reference sequence). J was trimmed by 5 bases and V by 3 bases; bases with no gene match: 5. This CDR3 comprises 16 residues. CDR3 nucleotides: TGTGCCAGCAGCTTTGGGACTAGCGGGATTATAGATACGCAGTATTTT. Translating gives CASSFGTSGIIDTQYF.

This clone has just a few counts. J is TRBJ2-3 and V is TRBV6-6; TRBD2 aligns across 8 bases. V shed 7 bases, J shed 4 bases, and the junction held 7 bases outside the gene matches. CDR3 length equals 14 residues. Germline-derived CDR1 and CDR2 are MNHNY and SVGAGI (reference sequence). The CDR3 bases are TGTGCCAGCAAAGCAGCGGGAGTTGCAGATACGCAGTATTTT. Amino acids: CASKAAGVADTQYF.

The J gene is TRBJ1-1, the V gene TRBV5-1; TRBD1 aligns across 9 bases. The CDR3 is made up of 15 amino acids. The germline gives CDR1 SGHRS, CDR2 YFSETQ. V lost 4 bases to trimming and J lost 5 bases; unmatched junction nucleotides: 9. The CDR3 sequence is CASSTGTGKRTEAFF. DNA of the CDR3: TGCGCCAGCAGCACCGGGACAGGGAAGCGAACTGAAGCTTTCTTT.

The chain is built from TRBV5-1 and TRBJ2-2, with D possibly being TRBD1 (5 bases). This CDR3 spans 16 amino acids. Deletions cut 1 base from V and 4 bases from J, with 14 bases between. Germline values: CDR1 SGHRS, CDR2 YFSETQ. This CDR3 reads CASSLLVGALTGELFF. The CDR3 nucleotides are TGCGCCAGCAGCTTGTTGGTAGGGGCCCTCACCGGGGAGCTGTTTTTT.

The chain carries TRBV4-2 and TRBJ1-5, with D unresolved. The CDR3 covers 13 residues. V lost 0 bases, J lost 3 bases, and 3 bases lay in between. From germline, CDR1 is LGHNA and CDR2 YNFKEQ. CDR3 DNA: TGTGCCAGCAGCCAAGAAGCCAATCAGCCCCAGCATTTT. Translating gives CASSQEANQPQHF.

The J gene is TRBJ2-7, the V gene TRBV5-1, with 9 bases matching TRBD2. CDR1 is SGHRS and CDR2 is YFSETQ in the germline V gene. This CDR3 has 15 residues. Trimming removed 4 bases from V and 3 bases from J; junction bases left unmatched: 8. The CDR3 spells CASSPLAGANYEQYF. CDR3 coding DNA: TGCGCCAGCAGCCCTTTAGCGGGAGCGAACTACGAGCAGTACTTC.

The V gene is TRBV28, the J gene TRBJ2-7, with D possibly TRBD1 on 5 matching bases. V was clipped by 5 bases and J by 5 bases, with 13 bases between them. The CDR3 covers 13 residues. Germline V gives CDR1 MDHEN, CDR2 SYDVKM. CDR3 DNA sequence: TGTGCCAGCAGTCCCCCGGCAGGGAACGAGCAGTACTTC. Protein: CASSPPAGNEQYF.

CDR3: CASSMGLAVYNEQFF. The CDR3 DNA reads as TGTGCCAGCAGCATGGGACTAGCGGTCTACAATGAGCAGTTCTTC. The chain recombines TRBV7-9 with TRBJ2-1; TRBD2 matches 11 bases. Germline V gene data show CDR1 as SEHNR and CDR2 as FQNEAQ (reference sequence). CDR3 length: 15 residues. The V segment lost 5 bases and the J segment 3 bases; nucleotides outside the gene matches: 3.

The chain is built from TRBV15 and TRBJ2-1, with D possibly TRBD1 on 6 matching bases. V gave up 1 base and J gave up 6 bases, with 16 bases separating them. The CDR3 contains 16 residues. From germline, CDR1 is LNHNV and CDR2 YYDKDF (reference sequence). The CDR3, as DNA: TGTGCCACCAGCAGAGGAGGAAGGGGGACAATCAATGAGCAGTTCTTC. It translates to CATSRGGRGTINEQFF.

V and J are TRBV15 and TRBJ2-5, with TRBD2 matching 7 bases. The CDR3 spans 18 residues. From germline, CDR1 is LNHNV and CDR2 YYDKDF (reference sequence). V dropped 1 base and J dropped 0; count of bases not matched to a gene: 11. Written as DNA, the CDR3 is TGTGCCACCAGCAGAGGCGGCGGGACGGCGGGGGACCAAGAGACCCAGTACTTC. Amino acids: CATSRGGGTAGDQETQYF.

V usage is TRBV6-1 and J usage is TRBJ1-3; 9 bases line up with TRBD1. The germline CDR1 and CDR2 sequences are MNHNS and SASEGT. There are 15 residues in the CDR3. The ends lost 3 bases at V and 4 bases at J; junction bases unmatched: 4. CDR3 sequence reads: CASSDTTGGGNTIYF. CDR3 nucleotide sequence: TGTGCCAGCAGTGACACTACAGGGGGCGGAAACACCATATATTTT.

The chain recombines TRBV28 with TRBJ1-3; no clear D gene. Trimming took 6 bases from V and 3 from J, leaving 12 bases between them. Germline V gene data show CDR1 as MDHEN and CDR2 as SYDVKM. CDR3 length: 14 amino acids. The DNA for the CDR3 is TGTGCCAGCAGCTTTCTCCTAGGTGGAAACACCATATATTTT. It specifies CASSFLLGGNTIYF.

CDR3 residues: CSVEDRRGETQYF. The DNA for the CDR3 is TGCAGCGTTGAAGATAGACGGGGAGAGACCCAGTACTTC. The rearrangement uses TRBV29-1 and TRBJ2-5; perhaps TRBD2 as D (5 bases). Germline-derived CDR1 and CDR2 are SQVTM and ANQGSEA. Trimming removed 0 bases at V and 4 bases at J, with 9 bases between. The CDR3 runs 13 residues.

This clone was seen a single time. CDR3 sequence: CASSPRSTKNIQYF. CDR3 nucleotides: TGTGCCAGTAGTCCCCGGAGTACCAAAAACATTCAGTACTTC. The genes are TRBV19 and TRBJ2-4, with D uncertain. The CDR3 contains 14 residues. Germline values: CDR1 LNHDA, CDR2 SQIVND (reference sequence). Trimming took off 5 bases at V and 2 bases at J, with 10 bases between the two ends.

The rearrangement links TRBV28 to TRBJ2-5, with 13 bases that match TRBD2. J lost 8 bases, V lost 5 bases, and 8 bases had no gene match. Germline CDR1 MDHEN, CDR2 SYDVKM. This CDR3 has 15 residues. CDR3 coding DNA: TGTGCCAGCAGTCTGGGGACTAGCGGGATGAAAACCCAGTACTTC. Amino acids: CASSLGTSGMKTQYF.

This clone was recorded a few times. The chain's CDR3 is CASSLRGTEAFF. In nucleotides, the CDR3 is TGTGCCAGCAGCCTCCGAGGAACTGAAGCTTTCTTT. V and J are TRBV9 and TRBJ1-1; no definite D call. The CDR3 length is 12 residues. Trimming left V 4 bases short and J 5 bases short, with 9 bases between. The germline V gene encodes CDR1 SGDLS and CDR2 YYNGEE.

J is TRBJ1-4 and V is TRBV28; no clear D. This CDR3 region has 14 residues. Germline loops: CDR1 MDHEN, CDR2 SYDVKM. The V end was cut by 3 bases, the J end by 6 bases, with 11 bases between. The CDR3 DNA reads as TGTGCCAGCAGTTTTTCGGGGTTTGATGAAAAACTGTTTTTT. This codes for CASSFSGFDEKLFF. Complete variable domain (other parts from reference TRBV28 and TRBJ1-4): DVKVTQSSRYLVKRTGEKVFLECVQDMDHENMFWYRQDPGLGLRLIYFSYDVKMKEKGDIPEGYSVSREKKERFSLILESASTNQTSMYLCASSFSGFDEKLFFGSGTQLSVL.

The rearrangement links TRBV5-1 to TRBJ2-1; weak D call: TRBD1 (5 bases). Trimming stripped 3 bases from V and 0 bases from J, with 13 bases between. The germline V gene has CDR1 SGHRS and CDR2 YFSETQ. CDR3 length: 16 amino acids. The CDR3 protein is CASSSRPGNSYNEQFF. CDR3 nucleotides: TGCGCCAGCAGCTCCCGCCCAGGGAACTCCTACAATGAGCAGTTCTTC.

The chain employs TRBV6-5 and TRBJ2-1; 11 bases map to TRBD2. The J segment lost 3 bases and the V segment lost 11 bases, leaving 3 bases of the junction unmatched. Germline CDR1 reads MNHEY; CDR2 reads SVGAGI. The CDR3 is 13 amino acids. In nucleotides, the CDR3 is TGTGCCGGGACTAGCGGAATCTACAATGAGCAGTTCTTC. Its protein product is CAGTSGIYNEQFF.

This clone was detected only once. This chain links TRBV6-2 or TRBV6-3 with TRBJ2-7, with a weak D call TRBD2 (5 bases). The CDR3 length is 15 residues. Germline lookup yields CDR1 MNHEY and CDR2 SVGEGT. Trimming cost V 5 bases and J 3 bases, with 17 bases left between them. In nucleotides, the CDR3 is TGTGCCAGCAGTCCCCTCGGGGATCCTAGCTACGAGCAGTACTTC. It codes for CASSPLGDPSYEQYF.

The chain couples TRBV12-3 or TRBV12-4 to TRBJ1-5, with 8 bases fitting TRBD1. V lost 4 bases and J lost 5; bases outside the gene matches: 1. This CDR3 has 13 amino acids. In DNA form, the CDR3 reads TGTGCCAGCAGTTCGGACAGGGATCAGCCCCAGCATTTT. Translated: CASSSDRDQPQHF.

The chain is built from TRBV6-5 and TRBJ2-7; possibly TRBD1 for D (7 bases). The CDR3 covers 15 residues. The germline CDR1 and CDR2 sequences are MNHEY and SVGAGI. Trimming removed 5 bases from V and 1 base from J, with 15 bases in between. The CDR3 DNA reads TGTGCCAGCAGTCGCGGGACAGATCCATCCTACGAGCAGTACTTC. Translation gives CASSRGTDPSYEQYF.